This TCR beta chain is drawn from a study of T cells after yellow fever vaccination. Of note for this clonotype: The antigen is not known. This may stem from a read error, because a much larger clone lies one nucleotide away.

V gave up 5 bases and J gave up 7 bases, with 17 bases separating them. Germline V gene sequence: CDR1 SGHTA, CDR2 FQGNSA. The CDR3 is 15 amino acids. UMIs were added to TCR cDNA along with a universal primer site when it was made by 5'RACE template switching. TCRdb called the 5' RACE reads again in MiXCR, with one record for every CDR3 protein. The sample contains over 150,000 distinct CDR3 sequences, 6.2% of which appear only once. Study outcomes and limitations: Weaker in magnitude, the secondary response showed a faster peak on day 5 versus 15.

V and J are TRBV7-2 and TRBJ2-2, with D perhaps matching TRBD1 or TRBD2 (6 bases each). Sequencing used CD4+ T cells sorted from PBMCs, obtained on the day of the first yellow fever vaccination. This clonotype originated in a man younger than 35 who received the YFV17D yellow fever vaccine. CDR3 amino acids: CASSPQGRINGELFF. CDR3 DNA: TGTGCCAGCAGCCCGCAGGGGAGGATAAACGGGGAGCTGTTTTTT. Full variable domain (outside the CDR3, taken from reference TRBV7-2 and TRBJ2-2): GAGVSQSPSNKVTEKGKDVELRCDPISGHTALYWYRQSLGQGLEFLIYFQGNSAPDKSGLPSDRFSAERTGGSVSTLTIQRTQQEDSAVYLCASSPQGRINGELFFGEGSRLTVL.